This T cell receptor (beta chain) was recorded in a study of blood T cell repertoires in COVID-19. Looking at the study overall: The United States, Italy and Spain provided the acute and convalescent COVID-19 samples.

Sequenced by immunoSEQ multiplex PCR; TCRdb stores in-frame clones only, minus some. This sample carries 93,000 or so clones, about 92% of them seen once, and the ten largest clones take roughly 15%. With 4 bases removed from V and 0 bases from J, the gap between germline ends came to 4 bases. The CDR3 has 12 amino acids. Germline CDR1 reads SGHDT; CDR2 reads YYEEEE. V gene TRBV5-6 combines with J gene TRBJ1-2; D uncertain. This clonotype originated in a woman aged 80 or older in a cohort sampled during active COVID-19. The specimen sequenced was peripheral blood. CDR3 in DNA: TGTGCCAGCAGCGCAGCTAACTATGGCTACACCTTC. This gives the protein CASSAANYGYTF.